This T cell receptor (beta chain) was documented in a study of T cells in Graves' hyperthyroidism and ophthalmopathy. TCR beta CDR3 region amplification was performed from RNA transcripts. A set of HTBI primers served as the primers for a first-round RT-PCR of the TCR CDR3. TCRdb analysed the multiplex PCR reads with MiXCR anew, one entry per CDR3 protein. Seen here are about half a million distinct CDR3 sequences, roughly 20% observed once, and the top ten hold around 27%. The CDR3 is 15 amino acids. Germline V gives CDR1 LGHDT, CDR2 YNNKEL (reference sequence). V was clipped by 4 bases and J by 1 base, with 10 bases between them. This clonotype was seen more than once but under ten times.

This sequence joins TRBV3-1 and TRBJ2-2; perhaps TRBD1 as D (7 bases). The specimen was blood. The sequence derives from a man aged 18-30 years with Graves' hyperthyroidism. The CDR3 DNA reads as TGTGCCAGCAGCCCGGGGGACAGGAACACCGGGGAGCTGTTTTTT. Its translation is CASSPGDRNTGELFF. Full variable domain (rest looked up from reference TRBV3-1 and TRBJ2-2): DTAVSQTPKYLVTQMGNDKSIKCEQNLGHDTMYWYKQDSKKFLKIMFSYNNKELIINETVPNRFSPKSPDKAHLNLHINSLELGDSAVYFCASSPGDRNTGELFFGEGSRLTVL.